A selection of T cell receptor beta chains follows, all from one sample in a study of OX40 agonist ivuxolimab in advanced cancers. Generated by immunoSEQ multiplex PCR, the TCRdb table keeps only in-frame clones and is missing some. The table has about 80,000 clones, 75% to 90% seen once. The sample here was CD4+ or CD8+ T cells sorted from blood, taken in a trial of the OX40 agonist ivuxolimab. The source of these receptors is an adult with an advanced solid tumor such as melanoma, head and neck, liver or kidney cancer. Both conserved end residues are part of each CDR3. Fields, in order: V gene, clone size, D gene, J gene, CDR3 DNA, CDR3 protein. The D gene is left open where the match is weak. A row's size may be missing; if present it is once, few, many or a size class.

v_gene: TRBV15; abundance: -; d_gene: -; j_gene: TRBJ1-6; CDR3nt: TGTGCCACCAGCAGAGGAGGGACCCCACCTTCACCCCTCCACTTT; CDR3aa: CATSRGGTPPSPLHF
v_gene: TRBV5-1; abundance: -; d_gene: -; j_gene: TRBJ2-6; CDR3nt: TGCGCCAGCAGCTTGGTTGGGGCAGGGGCCAACGTCCTGACTTTC; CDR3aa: CASSLVGAGANVLTF
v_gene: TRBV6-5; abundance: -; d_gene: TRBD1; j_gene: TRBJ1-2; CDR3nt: TGTGCCAGCAGTTCAACTGGGACAGGGTACTATGGCTACACCTTC; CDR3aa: CASSSTGTGYYGYTF
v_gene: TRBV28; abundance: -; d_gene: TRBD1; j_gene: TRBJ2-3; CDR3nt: TGTGCCAGCAGTTCTCCCGGGACAGGGGGCTTAGATACGCAGTATTTT; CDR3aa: CASSSPGTGGLDTQYF
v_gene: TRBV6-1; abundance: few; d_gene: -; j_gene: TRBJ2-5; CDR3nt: TGTGCCAGCAGTGAACGACCCACCGGGACCCAGTACTTC; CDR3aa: CASSERPTGTQYF
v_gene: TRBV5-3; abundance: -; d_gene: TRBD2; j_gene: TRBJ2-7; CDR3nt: TGTGCCAGAAGCTTCGGGCTAGCGGGGATTTACGAGCAGTACTTC; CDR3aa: CARSFGLAGIYEQYF
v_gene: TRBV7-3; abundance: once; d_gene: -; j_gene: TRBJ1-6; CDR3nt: TGTGCCAGCAGCTTATCCTCAGGGTATCGTCGTTCACCCCTCCACTTT; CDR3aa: CASSLSSGYRRSPLHF
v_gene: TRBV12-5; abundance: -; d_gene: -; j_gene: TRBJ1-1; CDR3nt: TGTGCTAGTGGTTTGGCGGACAATAGTAACACTGAAGCTTTCTTT; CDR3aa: CASGLADNSNTEAFF
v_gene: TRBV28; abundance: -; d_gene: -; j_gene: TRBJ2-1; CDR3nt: TGTGCCAGCAGCCCACCGGGGTTTGGGCAGTTCTTC; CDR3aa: CASSPPGFGQFF
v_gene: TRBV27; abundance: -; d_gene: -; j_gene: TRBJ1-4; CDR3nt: TGTGCCAGCAGTTTACTTACCCGGGATGAAAAACTGTTTTTT; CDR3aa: CASSLLTRDEKLFF
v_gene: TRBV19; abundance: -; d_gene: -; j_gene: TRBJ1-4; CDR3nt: TGTGCCACGCAAAAAGAAAGGGAACTGTTTTTT; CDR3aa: CATQKERELFF
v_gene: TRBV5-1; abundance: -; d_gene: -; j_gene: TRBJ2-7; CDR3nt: TGCGCCAGCAGCTTGGAAGACGGCTACGAGCAGTACTTC; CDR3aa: CASSLEDGYEQYF
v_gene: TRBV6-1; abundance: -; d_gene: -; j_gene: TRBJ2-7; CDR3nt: TGTGCCAGCAGTGAAGCGCTGGCGGTGACCTACGAGCAGTACTTC; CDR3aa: CASSEALAVTYEQYF
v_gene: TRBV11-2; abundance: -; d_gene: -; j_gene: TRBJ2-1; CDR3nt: TGTGCCAGCAGCTTAGTTCCCGGAGGAAAGCAGTTCTTC; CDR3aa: CASSLVPGGKQFF
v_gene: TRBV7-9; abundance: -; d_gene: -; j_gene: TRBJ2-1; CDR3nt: TGTGCCAGCAGTGAAGGGGGAGGGTCCTACAATGAGCAGTTCTTC; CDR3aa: CASSEGGGSYNEQFF
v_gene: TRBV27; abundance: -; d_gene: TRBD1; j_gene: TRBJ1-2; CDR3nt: TGTGCCAGCAGTCCAGCGACAGGGACACACTATGGCTACACCTTC; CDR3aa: CASSPATGTHYGYTF
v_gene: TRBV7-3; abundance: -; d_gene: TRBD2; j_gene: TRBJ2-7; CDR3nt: TGTGCCAATGTGTTTCGGCTAGCGGGAGTGTACGAGCAGTACTTC; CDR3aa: CANVFRLAGVYEQYF
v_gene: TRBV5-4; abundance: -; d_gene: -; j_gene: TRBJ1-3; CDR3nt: TGTGCCAGCAGCTTGAGGGAGGGGTACTCTGGAAACACCATATATTTT; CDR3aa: CASSLREGYSGNTIYF
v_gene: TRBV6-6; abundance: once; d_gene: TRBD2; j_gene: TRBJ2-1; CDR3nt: TGTGCCAGCAGTCTCGGACTAGCGGGGGGGGATGAGCAGTTCTTC; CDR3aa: CASSLGLAGGDEQFF
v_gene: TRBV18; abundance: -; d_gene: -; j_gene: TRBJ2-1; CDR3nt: TGTGCCAGCTCACCCCCATATCGGCCCCAGGATGAGCAGTTCTTC; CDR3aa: CASSPPYRPQDEQFF